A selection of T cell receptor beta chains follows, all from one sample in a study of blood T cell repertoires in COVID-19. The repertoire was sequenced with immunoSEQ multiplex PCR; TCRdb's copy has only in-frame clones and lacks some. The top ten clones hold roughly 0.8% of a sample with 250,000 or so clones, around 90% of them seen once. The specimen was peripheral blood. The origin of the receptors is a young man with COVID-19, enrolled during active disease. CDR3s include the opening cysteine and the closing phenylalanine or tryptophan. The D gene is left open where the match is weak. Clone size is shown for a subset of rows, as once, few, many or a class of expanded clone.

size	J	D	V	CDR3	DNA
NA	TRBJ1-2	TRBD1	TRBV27	CASSALRTATGLYNYGYTF	TGTGCCAGCAGTGCCCTACGAACAGCGACAGGGCTTTACAACTATGGCTACACCTTC
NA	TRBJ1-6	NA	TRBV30	CAWNSNSYNSPLHF	TGTGCCTGGAACAGCAACTCCTATAATTCACCCCTCCACTTT
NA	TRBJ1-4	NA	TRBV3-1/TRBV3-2	CASSQGQQNEKLFF	TGTGCCAGCAGCCAAGGACAGCAAAATGAAAAACTGTTTTTT
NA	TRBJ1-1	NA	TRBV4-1	CASSPLIIVEGNTEAFF	TGCGCCAGCAGCCCCCTGATAATAGTAGAGGGGAACACTGAAGCTTTCTTT
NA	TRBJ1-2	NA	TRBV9	CASSVVDSSYGYTF	TGTGCCAGCAGCGTAGTGGACTCGAGCTATGGCTACACCTTC
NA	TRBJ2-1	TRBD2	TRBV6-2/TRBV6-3	CASSRIPSGGAYNEQFF	TGTGCCAGCAGCCGAATTCCTAGCGGGGGGGCCTACAATGAGCAGTTCTTC
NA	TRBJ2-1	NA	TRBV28	CASSSPGGGAYSSYNEQFF	TGTGCCAGCAGTTCCCCCGGCGGGGGCGCCTATAGCTCCTACAATGAGCAGTTCTTC
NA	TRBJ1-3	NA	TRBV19	CASTVTPVSGNTIYF	TGTGCCAGTACCGTCACTCCGGTCTCTGGAAACACCATATATTTT
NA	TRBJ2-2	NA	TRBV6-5	CASSYSKLRGTGELFF	TGTGCCAGCAGTTACTCGAAGTTGCGGGGAACCGGGGAGCTGTTTTTT
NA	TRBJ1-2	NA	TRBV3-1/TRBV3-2	CASSPTGNYGYTF	TGTGCCAGCAGCCCGACGGGGAACTATGGCTACACCTTC
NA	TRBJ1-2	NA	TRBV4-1	CASSPREDRQDGYTF	TGCGCCAGCAGCCCCCGCGAAGACAGGCAGGATGGCTACACCTTC
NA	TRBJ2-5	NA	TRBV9	CASSIRDNQETQYF	TGTGCCAGCAGCATCCGGGACAACCAAGAGACCCAGTACTTC
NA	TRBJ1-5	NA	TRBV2	CASQGLDNQPQHF	TGTGCCAGCCAGGGGTTAGACAATCAGCCCCAGCATTTT
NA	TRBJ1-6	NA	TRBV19	CASSRRGYNSPLHF	TGTGCCAGTAGTAGAAGGGGCTATAATTCACCCCTCCACTTT
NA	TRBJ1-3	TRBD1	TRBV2	CASSEAHRGASGNTIYF	TGTGCCAGCAGTGAAGCCCACAGGGGAGCCTCTGGAAACACCATATATTTT
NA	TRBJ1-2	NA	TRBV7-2	CASSFRQVYGYTF	TGTGCCAGCAGCTTCAGACAGGTCTATGGCTACACCTTC
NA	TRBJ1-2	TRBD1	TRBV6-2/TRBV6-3	CASSVSGQGDGYTF	TGTGCCAGCAGTGTGTCGGGGCAGGGGGATGGCTACACCTTC
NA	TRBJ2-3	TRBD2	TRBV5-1	CASSFGTSAYTQYF	TGCGCCAGCAGCTTCGGGACTAGCGCATATACGCAGTATTTT
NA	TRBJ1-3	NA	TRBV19	CASSIGLTWSTIYF	TGTGCCAGTAGTATTGGCCTAACATGGAGCACCATATATTTT
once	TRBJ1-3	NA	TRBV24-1	CATSDLTRVGYTIYF	TGTGCCACCAGTGATTTGACACGGGTGGGTTACACCATATATTTT
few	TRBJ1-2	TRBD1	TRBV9	CASSPWDSYGYTF	TGTGCCAGCAGCCCCTGGGACAGCTATGGCTACACCTTC
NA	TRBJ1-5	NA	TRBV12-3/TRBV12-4	CASSSSDQPQHF	TGTGCCAGCAGTTCCAGTGATCAGCCCCAGCATTTT
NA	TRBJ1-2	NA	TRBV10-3	CAISYGQPYGYTF	TGTGCCATCAGTTACGGACAGCCATATGGCTACACCTTC
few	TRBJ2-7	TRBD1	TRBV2	CATATGQGYEQYF	TGTGCCACCGCCACGGGACAGGGTTACGAGCAGTACTTC
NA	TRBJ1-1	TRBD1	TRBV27	CASSPQGGMNTEAFF	TGTGCCAGCAGCCCTCAGGGGGGTATGAACACTGAAGCTTTCTTT
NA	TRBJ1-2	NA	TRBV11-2	CASSSTGGRYGYTF	TGTGCCAGCAGCTCGACAGGTGGAAGATATGGCTACACCTTC
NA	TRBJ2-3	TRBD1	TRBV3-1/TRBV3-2	CASSQDLGQGTDTQYF	TGTGCCAGCAGCCAAGATTTGGGACAGGGTACAGATACGCAGTATTTT
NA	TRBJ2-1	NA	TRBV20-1	CSADRLNEQFF	TGCAGCGCTGACAGACTCAATGAGCAGTTCTTC
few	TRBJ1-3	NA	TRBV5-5	CASSLDFRSSGNTIYF	TGTGCCAGCAGCTTGGATTTCAGGTCATCTGGAAACACCATATATTTT
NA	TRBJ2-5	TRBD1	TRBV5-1	CASSLLGTAQETQYF	TGCGCCAGCAGCCTTCTTGGGACAGCTCAAGAGACCCAGTACTTC
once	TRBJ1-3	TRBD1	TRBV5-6	CASSYGTGGNTIYF	TGTGCCAGCAGCTATGGGACAGGGGGAAACACCATATATTTT
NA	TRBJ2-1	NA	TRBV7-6	CASSLDGGSYNEQFF	TGTGCCAGCAGCCTCGACGGGGGCTCCTACAATGAGCAGTTCTTC
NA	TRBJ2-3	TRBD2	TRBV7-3	CASSFHSGGLDTQYF	TGTGCCAGCAGCTTCCATAGCGGGGGTCTCGATACGCAGTATTTT
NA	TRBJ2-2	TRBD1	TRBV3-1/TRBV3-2	CASSQGDREVGELFF	TGTGCCAGCAGCCAAGGGGACAGAGAGGTCGGGGAGCTGTTTTTT
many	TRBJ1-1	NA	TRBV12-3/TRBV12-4	CASRSDTNTEAFF	TGTGCCAGCAGATCTGACACGAACACTGAAGCTTTCTTT
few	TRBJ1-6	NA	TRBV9	CASSVGGMAPLHF	TGTGCCAGCAGCGTTGGAGGGATGGCACCCCTCCACTTT
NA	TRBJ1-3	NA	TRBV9	CASSGQLNSGNTIYF	TGTGCCAGCAGCGGACAGTTGAACTCTGGAAACACCATATATTTT
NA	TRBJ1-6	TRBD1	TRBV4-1	CASSRQIWTGRENNSPLHF	TGCGCCAGCAGCCGCCAAATTTGGACAGGGAGGGAAAATAATTCACCCCTCCACTTT
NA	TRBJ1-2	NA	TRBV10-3	CAISESMTGTGYTF	TGTGCCATCAGTGAGTCGATGACGGGTACCGGCTACACCTTC
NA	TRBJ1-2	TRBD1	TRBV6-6	CASSTTRGQGGYTF	TGTGCCAGCAGTACCACCAGGGGACAGGGTGGCTACACCTTC
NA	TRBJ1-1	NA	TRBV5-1	CASSDDWGDVRTEAFF	TGCGCCAGCAGTGATGACTGGGGGGATGTTCGCACTGAAGCTTTCTTT
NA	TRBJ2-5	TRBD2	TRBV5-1	CASSLAGGRQETQYF	TGCGCCAGCAGCTTGGCGGGGGGACGGCAAGAGACCCAGTACTTC
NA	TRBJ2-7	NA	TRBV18	CASSRQQGGSYEQYF	TGTGCCAGCTCACGCCAGCAGGGGGGCTCCTACGAGCAGTACTTC
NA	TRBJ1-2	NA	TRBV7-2	CASSLEGLPFYGYTF	TGTGCCAGCAGCTTGGAAGGACTTCCCTTTTATGGCTACACCTTC
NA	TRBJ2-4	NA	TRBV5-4	CASSLAAEGAKNIQYF	TGTGCCAGCAGCTTGGCCGCCGAGGGTGCCAAAAACATTCAGTACTTC
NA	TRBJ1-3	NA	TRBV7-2	CASSLAPAGSGNTIYF	TGTGCCAGCAGCTTAGCGCCGGCAGGGTCTGGAAACACCATATATTTT
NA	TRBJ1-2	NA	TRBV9	CASSKGTSNYGYTF	TGTGCCAGCAGTAAAGGGACTTCTAACTATGGCTACACCTTC
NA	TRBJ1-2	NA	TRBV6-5	CASGGGSRYGYTF	TGTGCCAGCGGCGGAGGGTCGCGGTATGGCTACACCTTC
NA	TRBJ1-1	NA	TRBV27	CASSSRGEGTEAFF	TGTGCCAGCAGTTCCCGAGGGGAGGGCACTGAAGCTTTCTTT
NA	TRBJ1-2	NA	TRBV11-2	CASSLDIRSGYTF	TGTGCCAGCAGCTTAGATATAAGGAGTGGCTACACCTTC
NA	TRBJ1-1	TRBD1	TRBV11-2	CASSSTGQVRTEAFF	TGTGCCAGCAGCTCCACCGGACAGGTTCGGACTGAAGCTTTCTTT
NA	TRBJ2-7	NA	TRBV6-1	CASSEPNWVVDSSYEQYF	TGTGCCAGCAGTGAACCAAACTGGGTGGTCGACAGCTCCTACGAGCAGTACTTC
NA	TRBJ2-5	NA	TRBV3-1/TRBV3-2	CASSQGGSKETQYF	TGTGCCAGCAGCCAAGGGGGCAGCAAAGAGACCCAGTACTTC
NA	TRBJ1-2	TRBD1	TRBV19	CASHLRQGGSGGYTF	TGTGCCAGTCACCTCCGACAGGGAGGATCAGGAGGCTACACCTTC